This TCR beta chain comes out of a study of blood T cell repertoires in COVID-19 (TCRdb year 2020). At the level of the whole study: Samples covering the acute and convalescent phases of COVID-19 were provided by collaborators in the United States, Italy and Spain. The prospective study material was composed of cDNA or gDNA derived from T cells, B-cell-depleted T cells, or PBMCs. The dataset comprised deeply sampled blood TCRbeta repertoires from subjects exposed to, actively infected with, or recovered from COVID-19. The repertoires were released in a freely available public database intended as a resource for research on the immune response to SARS-CoV-2. Samples were obtained from the ongoing ImmuneRACE study (first 160 participants) and from roughly 1,300 subjects provided by 6 global collaborators. Sample metadata almost always included a de-identified subject ID, COVID-19 status, age in years and sex. Where HLA class I and class II types were available, the types were taken from metadata supplied by the sample provider, not from assay-based typing. Overall results and qualifications from the work: How much clinical and demographic metadata was included differed by source and by participant, and the metadata was provided uncurated.

The immunoSEQ Assay, a bias-controlled multiplex PCR, was used to amplify TCRbeta CDR3 regions from genomic DNA. In the authors' own workflow: Within the assay, amplification of reference gene primers was used to estimate how many nucleated cells each sample contained. To quantify the absolute abundance of each unique TCRbeta CDR3 rearrangement, sequence reads were collapsed and filtered. Productive Simpson clonality was computed per sample as the square root of Simpson's diversity index over productive rearrangements. TCRdb took over this immuneACCESS table, retaining in-frame rearrangements with V and J assigned. Such tables are incomplete; in checked studies, under half of the missing clones stem from an unresolved V gene, and the remainder is unexplained. V and J calls and clone size are copied from that table; D and trimming were computed from the DNA. Within this sample are roughly 180,000 clones, with approximately 86% of them counted one time only. The ten top clones hold 1.2% of the sample.

Regarding this clone: The antigen it binds to is not known. Base qualities are missing; no much larger clone stands one base away.

Samples from volunteer blood donors who had recovered from COVID-19 were contributed by a second Seattle source. The collaborating institutions used their own protocols to collect whole blood in K2EDTA tubes. For TCRbeta analysis, collaborators shipped samples as frozen whole blood, isolated PBMCs, or DNA extracted from either of those sample types. CDR1 SNHLY and CDR2 FYNNEI were looked up in the germline V gene. Trimming leaves V shorter by 6 bases and J shorter by 2 bases, with the junction holding 6 bases beyond the gene matches. The CDR3, from cysteine to phenylalanine, totals 14 residues. The CDR3 DNA has 42 bases and is translated from base 1.

Sequenced material: peripheral blood. The receptor was derived from a man between 60 and 75 years old who had recovered from COVID-19. The chain is made from TRBV2 and TRBJ1-2, with 7 bases in between that match TRBD1. The nucleotides read TGTGCCAGCAGCCTCAGGGGGAGAAACTATGGCTACACCTTC. Its product reads: CASSLRGRNYGYTF.